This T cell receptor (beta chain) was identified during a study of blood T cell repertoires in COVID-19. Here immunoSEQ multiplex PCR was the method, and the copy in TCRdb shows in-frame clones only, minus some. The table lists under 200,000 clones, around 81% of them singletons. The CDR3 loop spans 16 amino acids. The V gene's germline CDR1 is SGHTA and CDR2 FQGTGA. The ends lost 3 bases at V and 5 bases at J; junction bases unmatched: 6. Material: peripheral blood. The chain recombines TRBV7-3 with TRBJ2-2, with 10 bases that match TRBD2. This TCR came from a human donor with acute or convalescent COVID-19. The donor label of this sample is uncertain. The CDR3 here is CASSLETSGITGELFF. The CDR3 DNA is TGTGCCAGCAGCTTGGAAACTAGCGGGATAACCGGGGAGCTGTTTTTT.